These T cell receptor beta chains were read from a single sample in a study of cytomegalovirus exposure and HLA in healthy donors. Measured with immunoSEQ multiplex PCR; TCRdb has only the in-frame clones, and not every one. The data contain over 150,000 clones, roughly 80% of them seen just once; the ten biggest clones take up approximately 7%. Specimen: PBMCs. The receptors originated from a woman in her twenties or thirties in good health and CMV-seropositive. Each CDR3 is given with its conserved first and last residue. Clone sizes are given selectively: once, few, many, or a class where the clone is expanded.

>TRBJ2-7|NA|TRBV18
CASPPKPGQGNYEQYF
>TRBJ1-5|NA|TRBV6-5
CAEHHNQPQHF
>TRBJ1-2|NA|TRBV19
CASSPLGTTNVGYGYTF
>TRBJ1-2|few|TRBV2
CASTQDAGLYGYTF
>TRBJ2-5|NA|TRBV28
CASSPNSGAPRGTQYF
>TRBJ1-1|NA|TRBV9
CASSPTHGTGPMNTEAFF
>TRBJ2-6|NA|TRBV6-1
CASGQGSAGANVLTF
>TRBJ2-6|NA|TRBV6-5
CASSYNTGDGANVLTF
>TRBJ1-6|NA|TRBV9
CASSVEGQGNSPLHF
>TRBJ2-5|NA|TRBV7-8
CASSLGQGAVETQYF
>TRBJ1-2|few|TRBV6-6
CASSYSGTEYGYTF
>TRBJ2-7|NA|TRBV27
CASSPKRGFYEQYF
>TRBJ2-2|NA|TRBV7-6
CASTRGGFGELFF
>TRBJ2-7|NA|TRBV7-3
CASSLYIAGDYEQYF
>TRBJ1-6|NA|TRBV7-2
CASSLSAANSPLHF
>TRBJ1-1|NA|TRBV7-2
CASSYSQGGTEAFF
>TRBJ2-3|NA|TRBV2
CASSPWDSTDTQYF
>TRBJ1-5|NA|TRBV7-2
CASSTMGGSNQPQHF
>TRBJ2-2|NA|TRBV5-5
CASSWPGQENTGELFF
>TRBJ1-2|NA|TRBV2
CASNGAWRGEHGYTF
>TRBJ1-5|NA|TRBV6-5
CASSEGRAQPQHF
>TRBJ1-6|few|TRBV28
CASSFQGADNSPLHF
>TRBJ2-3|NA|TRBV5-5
CASSLTGFTDTQYF
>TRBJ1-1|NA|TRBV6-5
CASRNPQDTEAFF
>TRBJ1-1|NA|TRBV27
CASSSRYTEAFF
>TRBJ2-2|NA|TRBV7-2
CASSSKRTVYTGELFF
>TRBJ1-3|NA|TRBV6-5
CASSYSRYSGNTIYF
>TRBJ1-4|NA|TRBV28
CASSFQDRDNEKLFF
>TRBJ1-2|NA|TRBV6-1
CASRGDRGFYGYTF
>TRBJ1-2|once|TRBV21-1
CASSKALTGHGYTF
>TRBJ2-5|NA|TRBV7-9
CASSPRGQYQETQYF
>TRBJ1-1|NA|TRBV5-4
CASSRDRNTEAFF
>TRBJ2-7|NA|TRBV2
CASSEGYGGVFYEQYF
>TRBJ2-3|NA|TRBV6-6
CASSWGGDNTDTQYF
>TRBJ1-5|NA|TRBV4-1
CASSPSWGVTMDQPQHF
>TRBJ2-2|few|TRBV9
CASSVTGTPTGELFF
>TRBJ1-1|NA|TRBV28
CASSLPPGGQLVAFF
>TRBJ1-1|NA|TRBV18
CASTQTEPGWPTEAFF
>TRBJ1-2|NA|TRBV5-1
CASSLASGENYGYTF
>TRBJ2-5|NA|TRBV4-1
CASSLGQGRIQETQYF
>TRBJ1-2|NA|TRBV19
CASRPGDNHNYGYTF
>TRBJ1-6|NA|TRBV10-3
CAIGQEYNSPLHF
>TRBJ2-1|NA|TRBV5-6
CASAWEGYNEQFF
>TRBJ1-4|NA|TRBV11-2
CASTDAGTGEKLFF
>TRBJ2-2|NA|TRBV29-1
CSVEVAGGNTGELFF
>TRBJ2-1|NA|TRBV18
CASSLLAGGSYNEQFF
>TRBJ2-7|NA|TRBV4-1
CASSQGGTGVPYEQYF
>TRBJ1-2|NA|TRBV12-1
CASSFPHRSHPANYGYTF